This T cell receptor (beta chain) is from a study of blood T cell repertoires in COVID-19. Looking at the study overall: Sites across the United States, Italy and Spain contributed samples from acute and convalescent COVID-19. Nucleic acid was either cDNA or gDNA, and it came from T cells, B-cell-depleted T cells, or PBMCs.

The CDR3 loop spans 16 amino acids. Germline values: CDR1 SGHTA, CDR2 FQGTGA. With V trimmed by 5 bases and J by 3 bases, 11 bases remained unmatched. Per the original methods: Researchers report that nucleated cell counts were estimated from reference gene primer amplification. Data came from immunoSEQ multiplex PCR; TCRdb stores just in-frame clones and leaves some out. V, J and clone size are those of that table, while D and trimming were read from the DNA. The sample has under 200,000 clones, more than 85% seen once. Input material: peripheral blood. The V gene is TRBV7-3, the J gene TRBJ1-2; 8 bases map to TRBD1. The source is a man in his forties or fifties with acute or convalescent COVID-19. The CDR3 nucleotides read TGTGCCAGCAGCCCCCAGGGGGCCCCCCTACACTATGGCTACACCTTC. It is translated as CASSPQGAPLHYGYTF.